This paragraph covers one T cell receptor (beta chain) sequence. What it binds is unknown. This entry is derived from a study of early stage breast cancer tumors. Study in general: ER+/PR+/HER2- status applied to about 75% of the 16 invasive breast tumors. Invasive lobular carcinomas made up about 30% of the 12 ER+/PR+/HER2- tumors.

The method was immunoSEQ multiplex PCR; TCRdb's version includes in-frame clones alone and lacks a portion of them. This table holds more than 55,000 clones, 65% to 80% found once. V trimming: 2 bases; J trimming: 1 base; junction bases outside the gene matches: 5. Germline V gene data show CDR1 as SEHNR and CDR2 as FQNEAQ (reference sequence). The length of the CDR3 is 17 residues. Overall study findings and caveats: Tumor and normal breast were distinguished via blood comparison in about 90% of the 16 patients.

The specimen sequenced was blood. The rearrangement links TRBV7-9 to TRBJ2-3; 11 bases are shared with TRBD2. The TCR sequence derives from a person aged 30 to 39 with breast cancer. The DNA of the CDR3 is TGTGCCAGCAGCTTACTAGCGGGAGGTCCCCGCACAGATACGCAGTATTTT. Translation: CASSLLAGGPRTDTQYF.